This TCR beta chain is drawn from a study of T cell responses to AZD1222 COVID-19 vaccine. Study results and caveats: Clonal diversity was possibly underestimated, and white British individuals and females predominated among donors. The repertoires were collected only after the peak T cell response.

Assay: immunoSEQ multiplex PCR; the TCRdb copy retains only in-frame clones and omits some. Here the sample spans roughly 150,000 clones, about nine tenths being singletons. The CDR3 is 12 amino acids. CDR1 and CDR2 from the germline V gene are SGHNT and YYREEE (reference sequence). The V and J ends lost 1 base and 1 base respectively, with 3 bases between them. Second-dose timings of about 4 or about 12 weeks were pooled. Worth noting for this clone: Its specificity is unknown.

This receptor was obtained from an adult who received the AZD1222 COVID-19 vaccine. The chain couples TRBV5-4 to TRBJ2-7; no clear D gene. Sequences were derived from peripheral blood, sampled 28 days after the second AZD1222 dose. CDR3 in DNA: TGTGCCAGCAGCTTGTTTTCCTACGAGCAGTACTTC. It specifies CASSLFSYEQYF.